The clone carrying this TCR beta chain was found a few times. The entry originates in a study of cytomegalovirus exposure and HLA in healthy donors. Germline V lookup: CDR1 MDHEN, CDR2 SYDVKM. Deletions cut 6 bases from V and 3 bases from J, with 17 bases between. The CDR3 is 15 residues long. Amplification used 60 Vbeta primers and 13 Jbeta primers. The data were produced by immunoSEQ multiplex PCR, yet TCRdb's version contains in-frame clones alone and is incomplete. Among about 120,000 clones listed, 80% were seen once. This chain links TRBV28 with TRBJ2-5; maybe TRBD1 (5 bases). The sequence derives from a female donor in good health and CMV-seropositive. The sample was PBMCs. CDR3 sequence reads: CASSSRTIPKETQYF. CDR3 DNA: TGTGCCAGCAGCTCTCGGACAATCCCAAAAGAGACCCAGTACTTC.